This T cell receptor (beta chain) was sequenced for a study of T cell responses to AZD1222 COVID-19 vaccine. Repertoires were generated with immunoSEQ multiplex PCR, while TCRdb's copy carries only in-frame clones and drops some. The sample yields about 110,000 clones, 70% to 90% seen once. Both about-4-week and about-12-week second-dose recipients were combined. The study's findings and limits: Among those given AZD1222, only six were seropositive at baseline. The study sampled repertoires only after the peak T cell response. A mostly white British donor set with more females was recruited, and clonal diversity was possibly underestimated.

The germline V gene encodes CDR1 MDHEN and CDR2 SYDVKM. The CDR3 sequence is 16 residues long. V trimming: 6 bases; J trimming: 4 bases; junction bases outside the gene matches: 14. This clone has just one count. Antigen unknown. The receptor was isolated from an adult who received the AZD1222 COVID-19 vaccine. The chain combines TRBV28 with TRBJ1-2, with 7 bases lining up with TRBD1. The starting material was peripheral blood, obtained 28 days after the second AZD1222 dose. CDR3 loop: CASSYAFLDRTYGYTF. CDR3 nucleotide sequence: TGTGCCAGCAGCTACGCCTTTCTGGACAGGACCTATGGCTACACCTTC.